One sample yielded the 10 T cell receptor beta chains listed below, sequenced in a study of blood T cell repertoires in COVID-19. Assay used: immunoSEQ multiplex PCR; TCRdb lists only in-frame clones, some missing. The repertoire holds 400,000 to 550,000 clones, with around 90% as singletons. Sequencing was performed on PBMCs or T cells enriched from blood (not recorded which). The receptors were sampled from a woman aged 18-35 years with acute COVID-19.

As regards this clone: The identical CDR3 is also encoded by other nucleotide sequences in the sample. V usage is TRBV30 and J usage is TRBJ1-1; D may be TRBD1 (6 bases). Germline V CDR1 and CDR2: GTSNPN, SVGIG (reference sequence). V was cut by 4 bases and J by 4 bases, with 10 bases left in between. CDR3 length equals 12 residues. The DNA for the CDR3 is TGTGCCTGGAAACAGGGCGGCACTGAAGCTTTCTTT. It encodes CAWKQGGTEAFF.

The V and J genes are TRBV10-3 and TRBJ1-2; maybe TRBD1 (6 bases). V dropped 10 bases and J dropped 8 bases, with 26 bases sitting between them. Looked up from germline, CDR1 is ENHRY and CDR2 is SYGVKD. This CDR3 spans 15 amino acids. The CDR3 DNA reads as TGTGCCACCCTTATCGAACCACAGGGCACTGGGGGCTACACCTTC. Protein: CATLIEPQGTGGYTF.

The chain joins TRBV7-8 to TRBJ1-3, with 10 bases matching TRBD1. The CDR3 sequence is 17 residues long. The germline V gene encodes CDR1 SGHVS and CDR2 FQNEAQ. After removal of 1 base from V and 4 bases from J, the junction contained 7 bases not matched to a gene. The CDR3 loop reads CASSLEGDRGWGNTIYF. In nucleotides, the CDR3 is TGTGCCAGCAGCTTAGAGGGGGACAGGGGCTGGGGAAACACCATATATTTT.

J is TRBJ2-5 and V is TRBV11-2, with D perhaps TRBD1 (6 bases). The V end was cut by 5 bases, the J end by 4 bases, with 11 bases between. The germline gives CDR1 SGHAT, CDR2 FQNNGV. CDR3 length equals 13 residues. In DNA, the CDR3 is TGTGCCAGCAGCCAACAGGGTGGAGAGACCCAGTACTTC. Translation: CASSQQGGETQYF.

The rearrangement links TRBV29-1 to TRBJ1-5; a weak D match, TRBD1 (5 bases). The CDR3 has 12 amino acids. With 7 bases removed from V and 3 bases from J, the gap between germline ends came to 10 bases. Germline V CDR1 and CDR2: SQVTM, ANQGSEA. The CDR3 region is CSAQGHNQPQHF. The CDR3 DNA reads as TGCAGCGCCCAGGGCCACAATCAGCCCCAGCATTTT.

The rearrangement uses TRBV6-5 and TRBJ1-6, with a tentative D call TRBD1 (5 bases). The CDR3 has 16 residues. The ends were cut back, 2 bases at V and 3 bases at J, with 11 bases in the middle. The V gene's germline CDR1 is MNHEY and CDR2 SVGAGI. The CDR3 is CASSYAGVNYNSPLHF. CDR3 nucleotides: TGTGCCAGCAGTTACGCGGGGGTCAACTATAATTCACCCCTCCACTTT.

The chain combines TRBV24-1 with TRBJ1-2; TRBD1 is a possible D gene (5 bases). This CDR3 is built from 13 residues. Trimming removed 10 bases from V and 6 bases from J, with 17 bases in between. Germline V CDR1 and CDR2: KGHDR, SFDVKD. The CDR3 DNA reads as TGTGCCACTGCGGAACAGGCTGGAGATGGCTACACCTTC. Protein product: CATAEQAGDGYTF.

The chain employs TRBV6-5 and TRBJ1-6; no definite D call. The CDR3 has 13 amino acids. Germline loops: CDR1 MNHEY, CDR2 SVGAGI. Trimming stripped 0 bases from V and 7 bases from J, with 4 bases between. The CDR3 DNA sequence: TGTGCCAGCAGTTACTCGTCAAATTCACCCCTCCACTTT. This codes for CASSYSSNSPLHF.

The CDR3 DNA is TGTGCCAGCTCACAACGGACACCTCTTGGCTACACCTTC. Encoded protein: CASSQRTPLGYTF. The rearrangement links TRBV18 to TRBJ1-2; D is possibly TRBD1 (5 bases). Between the trimmed V and J ends, which lost 4 bases and 7 bases, there was a span of 13 bases. The CDR3 has 13 residues. Per germline, CDR1 KGHSH and CDR2 LQKENI.

V gene TRBV14 combines with J gene TRBJ1-2; the D gene is possibly TRBD1 (6 bases). V was clipped by 8 bases and J by 5 bases, with 9 bases between them. The CDR3 is 11 amino acids. In germline, CDR1 is SGHDN, CDR2 FVKESK. The CDR3 nucleotides are TGTGCCAGCCGGACAGATTATGGCTACACCTTC. It specifies CASRTDYGYTF.